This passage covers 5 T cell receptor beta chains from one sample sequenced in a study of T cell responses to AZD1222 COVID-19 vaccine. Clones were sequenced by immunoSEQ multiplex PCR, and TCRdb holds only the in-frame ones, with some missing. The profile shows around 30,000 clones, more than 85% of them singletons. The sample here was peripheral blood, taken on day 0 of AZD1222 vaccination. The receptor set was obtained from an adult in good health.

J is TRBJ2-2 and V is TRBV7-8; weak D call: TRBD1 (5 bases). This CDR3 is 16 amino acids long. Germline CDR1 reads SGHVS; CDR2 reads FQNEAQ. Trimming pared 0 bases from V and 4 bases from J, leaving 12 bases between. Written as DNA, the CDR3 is TGTGCCAGCAGCTTAGCTCCAGGGCCCCCCACCGGGGAGCTGTTTTTT. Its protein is CASSLAPGPPTGELFF.

For the CDR3, the DNA is TGTGCCAGTAGTATAGAGACATACGGGAATCAGCCCCAGCATTTT. This gives the protein CASSIETYGNQPQHF. This chain joins TRBV19 and TRBJ1-5; D gene unclear. The CDR3 length is 15 residues. The germline V gene encodes CDR1 LNHDA and CDR2 SQIVND (reference sequence). V was cut by 0 bases and J by 4 bases, with 10 bases left in between.

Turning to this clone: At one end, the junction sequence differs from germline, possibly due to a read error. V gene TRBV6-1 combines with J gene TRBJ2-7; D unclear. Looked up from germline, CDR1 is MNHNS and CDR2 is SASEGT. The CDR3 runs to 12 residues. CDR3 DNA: TGTGCCAGCAGTGAAAGGACCACAGAATTTTCCTTC. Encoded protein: CASSERTTEFSF.

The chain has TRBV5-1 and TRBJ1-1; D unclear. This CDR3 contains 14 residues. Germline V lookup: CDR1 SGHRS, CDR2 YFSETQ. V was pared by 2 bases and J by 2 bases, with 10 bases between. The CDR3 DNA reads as TGCGCCAGCAGCTTAGGATTCGGCAACACTGAAGCTTTCTTT. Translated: CASSLGFGNTEAFF.

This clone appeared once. CDR3 protein: CASSSERDQPQHF. The CDR3, as DNA: TGTGCCAGCAGCTCAGAGCGAGATCAGCCCCAGCATTTT. The rearrangement uses TRBV7-2 and TRBJ1-5; D remains unclear. Trimming pared 4 bases from V and 5 bases from J, leaving 9 bases between. The CDR3 spans 13 residues. Germline V gives CDR1 SGHTA, CDR2 FQGNSA. Together with reference TRBV7-2 and TRBJ1-5, the CDR3 gives the full variable domain: GAGVSQSPSNKVTEKGKDVELRCDPISGHTALYWYRQSLGQGLEFLIYFQGNSAPDKSGLPSDRFSAERTGGSVSTLTIQRTQQEDSAVYLCASSSERDQPQHFGDGTRLSIL.